Shown below are 32 T cell receptor beta chains from a single sample sequenced in a study of cytomegalovirus exposure and HLA in healthy donors. Primers included in the PCR were 60 Vbeta and 13 Jbeta primers. Here immunoSEQ multiplex PCR was the method, and the copy in TCRdb shows in-frame clones only, minus some. The sample lists about 180,000 clones; about three quarters were seen once. The specimen was PBMCs. These TCRs come from a man in his forties in good health and CMV-seronegative.

The chain recombines TRBV7-2 with TRBJ1-4; tentative D call: TRBD1 (5 bases). This CDR3 is 15 amino acids long. Trimming took 4 bases from V and 3 from J, leaving 12 bases between them. The germline V gene has CDR1 SGHTA and CDR2 FQGNSA. CDR3 nucleotides: TGTGCCAGCAGCTCTACGGGGGGGTCTAATGAAAAACTGTTTTTT. Translated, it gives CASSSTGGSNEKLFF.

This clone occurred once. The rearrangement links TRBV5-1 to TRBJ1-1; the D gene is possibly TRBD1 (6 bases). The germline V and J ends were trimmed by 0 bases and 1 base, with 7 bases remaining between them. Looked up from germline, CDR1 is SGHRS and CDR2 is YFSETQ. The CDR3 length is 14 residues. CDR3 coding DNA: TGCGCCAGCAGCTTGGGGACAGCGAACACTGAAGCTTTCTTT. Its translation is CASSLGTANTEAFF.

The V call is TRBV19, the J call TRBJ2-1, with D tentatively TRBD2 (7 bases). The CDR3 has 15 amino acids. V dropped 7 bases and J dropped 3 bases, with 16 bases sitting between them. CDR1 and CDR2 (germline): LNHDA, SQIVND (reference sequence). The CDR3 region has the DNA TGTGCCAGTATCCCATCCGGGGGGCACTACAATGAGCAGTTCTTC. This gives the protein CASIPSGGHYNEQFF.

V usage is TRBV11-2 and J usage is TRBJ1-6; TRBD1 matches 7 bases. V shed 0 bases, J shed 6 bases, and the junction held 2 bases outside the gene matches. The CDR3 is made up of 15 amino acids. CDR1 is SGHAT and CDR2 is FQNNGV in the germline V gene. DNA of the CDR3: TGTGCCAGCAGCTTAGAGACAGGGATTAATTCACCCCTCCACTTT. Protein product: CASSLETGINSPLHF.

The chain joins TRBV18 to TRBJ1-1; D gene unclear. There are 14 residues in the CDR3. Germline lookup yields CDR1 KGHSH and CDR2 LQKENI. V was trimmed by 2 bases and J by 7 bases, leaving 14 bases between them. CDR3 sequence (DNA): TGTGCCAGCTCACCAGGCGGGTCGGTCGGTGAAGCTTTCTTT. Translated: CASSPGGSVGEAFF.

This clone has only a few counts. The rearrangement joins TRBV7-6 to TRBJ2-1, with a tentative D call TRBD1 (6 bases). This CDR3 is built from 14 residues. V was clipped by 5 bases and J by 7 bases, with 15 bases between them. The germline gives CDR1 SGHVS, CDR2 FNYEAQ. DNA for the CDR3: TGTGCCAGCAGCAAAAACACAGGGTGGAATGAGCAGTTCTTC. Translation gives CASSKNTGWNEQFF.

A few counts support this clone. V gene TRBV6-5 combines with J gene TRBJ2-7, with 10 bases matching TRBD1. There are 15 residues in the CDR3. V gave up 5 bases and J gave up 0 bases; unmatched junction bases: 4. Germline V gene lookup returns CDR1 MNHEY and CDR2 SVGAGI. The CDR3 spells CASSPGQGRSYEQYF. The CDR3 DNA follows: TGTGCCAGCAGTCCGGGACAGGGGCGCTCCTACGAGCAGTACTTC.

This chain connects TRBV29-1 to TRBJ1-1; TRBD1 matches at 8 bases. The germline V gene has CDR1 SQVTM and CDR2 ANQGSEA. The V segment lost 7 bases and the J segment 6 bases; nucleotides outside the gene matches: 7. This CDR3 is built from 12 residues. CDR3 protein: CSAGTGNPEAFF. CDR3 nucleotide sequence: TGCAGCGCTGGGACAGGCAACCCTGAAGCTTTCTTT.

The chain recombines TRBV19 with TRBJ2-7; 12 nucleotides line up with TRBD2. J lost 6 bases, V lost 9 bases, and 6 bases had no gene match. Germline V gene data show CDR1 as LNHDA and CDR2 as SQIVND (reference sequence). The CDR3 length is 13 residues. This CDR3 is CASTLAGGSEQYF. CDR3 DNA sequence: TGTGCCAGCACACTAGCGGGAGGATCCGAGCAGTACTTC.

The chain combines TRBV5-4 with TRBJ1-4; possibly TRBD1 for D (5 bases). The germline V gene has CDR1 SGHNT and CDR2 YYREEE (reference sequence). This CDR3 contains 16 residues. Trimming took off 4 bases at V and 8 bases at J, with 21 bases between the two ends. The DNA for the CDR3 is TGTGCCAGCAGCCCGGGGGGTGGTTCTACAGTAGAAAAACTGTTTTTT. It translates to CASSPGGGSTVEKLFF. The full variable domain, rest sourced from reference TRBV5-4 and TRBJ1-4, is ETGVTQSPTHLIKTRGQQVTLRCSSQSGHNTVSWYQQALGQGPQFIFQYYREEENGRGNFPPRFSGLQFPNYSSELNVNALELDDSALYLCASSPGGGSTVEKLFFGSGTQLSVL.

V gene TRBV10-1 combines with J gene TRBJ1-1, with D possibly TRBD1 on 6 matching bases. Germline-derived CDR1 and CDR2 are WNHNN and SYGVQD (reference sequence). V was shortened by 7 bases and J by 3 bases, with 15 bases between the two germline ends. This CDR3 contains 14 residues. CDR3 amino acids: CASTAGGLDTEAFF. The CDR3 coding sequence is TGCGCCAGCACGGCCGGGGGGCTGGACACTGAAGCTTTCTTT.

This chain joins TRBV7-9 and TRBJ1-4; TRBD1 might be the D (5 bases). Germline loops: CDR1 SEHNR, CDR2 FQNEAQ (reference sequence). Trimming cost V 7 bases and J 8 bases, with 20 bases left between them. There are 15 residues in the CDR3. The CDR3 sequence is CASNQPGLKIEKLFF. The CDR3 coding sequence is TGTGCCAGCAACCAACCGGGACTAAAAATAGAAAAACTGTTTTTT.

The V and J genes are TRBV4-3 and TRBJ1-5, with TRBD1 as a possible D gene (6 bases). This CDR3 has 17 amino acids. Per germline, CDR1 LGHNA and CDR2 YSLEER. Trimming left V 1 base short and J 0 bases short, with 13 bases between. CDR3 DNA sequence: TGCGCCAGCAGCCAAGCCTACACAGGGATTAGCAATCAGCCCCAGCATTTT. Translation gives CASSQAYTGISNQPQHF.

This chain links TRBV5-6 with TRBJ2-7; TRBD1 aligns across 9 bases. Per germline, CDR1 SGHDT and CDR2 YYEEEE. The CDR3 loop spans 14 amino acids. The V gene end was trimmed by 4 bases and the J gene end by 7 bases; junction bases not matched to a gene: 9. The CDR3 spells CASSPGTGIREQYF. In nucleotides, the CDR3 is TGTGCCAGCAGCCCCGGGACAGGGATTAGGGAGCAGTACTTC.

The chain employs TRBV27 and TRBJ2-6, with D hard to call. Germline CDR1 is MNHEY and CDR2 is SMNVEV (reference sequence). CDR3 length: 15 amino acids. V gave up 1 base and J gave up 0 bases, with 4 bases separating them. The CDR3 region has the DNA TGTGCCAGCAGTTTATTATACTCTGGGGCCAACGTCCTGACTTTC. Translation: CASSLLYSGANVLTF.

J is TRBJ1-2 and V is TRBV18; 12 bases agree with TRBD1. Germline-derived CDR1 and CDR2 are KGHSH and LQKENI. V shed 4 bases and J 7 bases; nucleotides not matched to a gene: 10. The CDR3 covers 16 residues. CDR3 DNA: TGTGCCAGCTCACGCACACCGGGGACAGGGGGCCGTGGCTACACCTTC. Protein sequence: CASSRTPGTGGRGYTF.

The chain couples TRBV18 to TRBJ2-7; 7 nucleotides agree with TRBD1. The ends lost 3 bases at V and 1 base at J; junction bases unmatched: 9. The germline gives CDR1 KGHSH, CDR2 LQKENI. The CDR3 length is 16 residues. CDR3 nucleotide sequence: TGTGCCAGCTCACCCGCGCCGGGACAGTCATCCTACGAGCAGTACTTC. This translates into CASSPAPGQSSYEQYF.

V gene TRBV5-1 combines with J gene TRBJ1-4, with 9 bases lining up with TRBD1. Germline values: CDR1 SGHRS, CDR2 YFSETQ. The CDR3 contains 14 residues. With 3 bases clipped from V and 5 bases from J, the junction kept 2 bases outside the gene matches. CDR3: CASSYGTGNEKLFF. The CDR3 DNA reads TGCGCCAGCAGCTATGGGACAGGGAATGAAAAACTGTTTTTT.

This sequence joins TRBV5-6 and TRBJ1-1, with 12 bases identical to TRBD1. V lost 4 bases, J lost 5 bases, and 6 bases stayed unmatched. CDR1 is SGHDT and CDR2 is YYEEEE in the germline V gene. CDR3 size: 15 residues. DNA for the CDR3: TGTGCCAGCAGCGCGGGACAGGGGGCGGGAACTGAAGCTTTCTTT. This translates into CASSAGQGAGTEAFF.

This clone showed up just a few times. The CDR3 loop is CASSPAPPGVQETQYF. CDR3 sequence (DNA): TGTGCCAGCTCACCTGCCCCGCCGGGGGTCCAAGAGACCCAGTACTTC. The chain carries TRBV18 and TRBJ2-5; TRBD2 is a possible D gene (6 bases). The CDR3 spans 16 residues. Germline V gene data show CDR1 as KGHSH and CDR2 as LQKENI. V lost 3 bases to trimming and J lost 1 base, with 15 bases between them. Full variable domain (rest looked up from reference TRBV18 and TRBJ2-5): NAGVMQNPRHLVRRRGQEARLRCSPMKGHSHVYWYRQLPEEGLKFMVYLQKENIIDESGMPKERFSAEFPKEGPSILRIQQVVRGDSAAYFCASSPAPPGVQETQYFGPGTRLLVL.

The V and J genes are TRBV7-9 and TRBJ2-1, with 9 bases matching TRBD2. This CDR3 region has 15 residues. Germline V gene data show CDR1 as SEHNR and CDR2 as FQNEAQ (reference sequence). With 7 bases clipped from V and 0 bases from J, the junction kept 4 bases outside the gene matches. DNA for the CDR3: TGTGCCAGCAACCAAGCGGGGGGCTCCTACAATGAGCAGTTCTTC. Encoded protein: CASNQAGGSYNEQFF.

As for this clone: One end of the junction fails to match germline, which may point to a read error. The gene calls are TRBV7-9 and TRBJ2-1; 11 bases fit TRBD2. The length of the CDR3 is 18 residues. The V gene's germline CDR1 is SEHNR and CDR2 FQNEAQ (reference sequence). In nucleotides, the CDR3 is TGTTCCAGCAGCTTTCCGGCTAGCGGGGGGAGCTCCTACAATGAGCAGTTCTTC. Its protein product is CSSSFPASGGSSYNEQFF.

This clone has just a few counts. This chain uses TRBV5-1 with TRBJ2-7, with D possibly being TRBD2 (6 bases). Trimming pared 4 bases from V and 6 bases from J, leaving 17 bases between. This CDR3 region has 14 residues. The germline V gene has CDR1 SGHRS and CDR2 YFSETQ. CDR3 bases: TGCGCCAGCAGCCCCAGTTGGGGGGTACGCGAGCAGTACTTC. Translation gives CASSPSWGVREQYF.

This clone was counted between two and nine times. This chain joins TRBV5-1 and TRBJ1-4; 7 nucleotides align to TRBD1. The CDR3 has 14 amino acids. Trimming took 1 base from V and 5 from J; bases not matched to a gene: 2. Germline V lookup: CDR1 SGHRS, CDR2 YFSETQ. CDR3 protein: CASSLSRGNEKLFF. The CDR3 nucleotides are TGCGCCAGCAGCTTGAGCAGGGGGAATGAAAAACTGTTTTTT.

This clone came up a few times. The CDR3, as DNA: TGCGCCAGCAGCCAAGGGTATCACAGGGTTAGAACTGAAGCTTTCTTT. Translating gives CASSQGYHRVRTEAFF. V usage is TRBV4-1 and J usage is TRBJ1-1, with D possibly being TRBD1 (6 bases). There are 16 residues in the CDR3. V gave up 1 base and J gave up 5 bases, with 17 bases separating them. Germline V CDR1 and CDR2: MGHRA, YSYEKL.

DNA for the CDR3: TGCGCCAGCAGCTTGGCGGGGACTTGGAACACTGAAGCTTTCTTT. As protein: CASSLAGTWNTEAFF. The chain employs TRBV5-1 and TRBJ1-1; the D gene is possibly TRBD1 (5 bases). Trimming cost V 0 bases and J 1 base, with 10 bases left between them. The CDR3 has 15 amino acids. CDR1 SGHRS and CDR2 YFSETQ come from the germline V gene.

This sequence joins TRBV5-1 and TRBJ2-5; 11 bases fit TRBD2. Germline V gives CDR1 SGHRS, CDR2 YFSETQ. This CDR3 has 16 amino acids. The ends lost 3 bases at V and 3 bases at J; junction bases unmatched: 7. The CDR3 region has the DNA TGCGCCAGCAGCTATTCTAGCGGGGGGACCAAAGAGACCCAGTACTTC. It translates to CASSYSSGGTKETQYF.

The chain combines TRBV20-1 with TRBJ1-2; no definite D call. The CDR3 covers 11 residues. Germline CDR1 and CDR2: DFQATT and SNEGSKA (reference sequence). V was shortened by 0 bases and J by 8 bases, with 7 bases between the two germline ends. CDR3 region: CSARDPVGYTF. The CDR3 DNA reads TGCAGTGCTAGAGATCCTGTAGGCTACACCTTC.

As DNA, the CDR3 is TGTGCCAGCAGCTTAGATTGGCAGGGGGGAAACGAGCAGTACTTC. This sequence encodes CASSLDWQGGNEQYF. The chain employs TRBV11-2 and TRBJ2-7; tentatively, D is TRBD1 (7 bases). Germline assignment: CDR1 SGHAT and CDR2 FQNNGV. The CDR3 extends over 15 amino acids. With 0 bases removed from V and 5 bases from J, the gap between germline ends came to 14 bases.

The chain employs TRBV6-1 and TRBJ2-1; D is possibly TRBD1 (6 bases). This CDR3 is built from 15 residues. Germline CDR1 is MNHNS and CDR2 is SASEGT. V was clipped by 6 bases and J by 3 bases, with 15 bases between them. The CDR3 bases are TGTGCCAGCAGAGGACAGCCCACGGTCTACAATGAGCAGTTCTTC. Protein product: CASRGQPTVYNEQFF.

This chain links TRBV14 with TRBJ2-7; TRBD1 matches at 12 bases. Germline V CDR1 and CDR2: SGHDN, FVKESK. V shed 4 bases, J shed 3 bases, and the junction held 4 bases outside the gene matches. This CDR3 region has 15 residues. The CDR3 here is CASSRDRGRFYEQYF. DNA of the CDR3: TGTGCCAGCAGCCGGGACAGGGGGCGATTCTACGAGCAGTACTTC.

The gene calls are TRBV5-1 and TRBJ2-7; the match to TRBD2 covers 8 bases. Germline-derived CDR1 and CDR2 are SGHRS and YFSETQ. V lost 0 bases to trimming and J lost 7 bases; unmatched junction nucleotides: 3. The length of the CDR3 is 13 residues. The CDR3 protein is CASSLAGGPEQYF. DNA for the CDR3: TGCGCCAGCAGCTTGGCGGGAGGGCCGGAGCAGTACTTC. Full variable domain (rest looked up from reference TRBV5-1 and TRBJ2-7): KAGVTQTPRYLIKTRGQQVTLSCSPISGHRSVSWYQQTPGQGLQFLFEYFSETQRNKGNFPGRFSGRQFSNSRSEMNVSTLELGDSALYLCASSLAGGPEQYFGPGTRLTVT.